The 6 T cell receptor beta chains below come from one sample, sequenced in a study of blood T cell repertoires in COVID-19. Data came from immunoSEQ multiplex PCR; TCRdb stores just in-frame clones and leaves some out. The data hold 70,000 to 100,000 clones, with approximately 80% observed a single time. What was sequenced was peripheral blood. Every receptor here comes from a human donor in a cohort sampled during active COVID-19.

J is TRBJ2-5 and V is TRBV5-1; no clear D. CDR3 length: 14 amino acids. Trimming cost V 0 bases and J 2 bases, with 8 bases left between them. CDR1 SGHRS and CDR2 YFSETQ come from the germline V gene. Here the CDR3 DNA reads TGCGCCAGCAGCTTGGGGCAGTTTCAAGAGACCCAGTACTTC. It encodes CASSLGQFQETQYF.

The gene calls are TRBV5-1 and TRBJ2-2, with D uncertain. This CDR3 comprises 14 residues. Germline values: CDR1 SGHRS, CDR2 YFSETQ. V was cut by 0 bases and J by 6 bases, with 9 bases left in between. For the CDR3, the DNA is TGCGCCAGCAGCTTGGATCCTAGAGCCGGGGAGCTGTTTTTT. As protein: CASSLDPRAGELFF. The full variable domain, completed using reference TRBV5-1 and TRBJ2-2, is KAGVTQTPRYLIKTRGQQVTLSCSPISGHRSVSWYQQTPGQGLQFLFEYFSETQRNKGNFPGRFSGRQFSNSRSEMNVSTLELGDSALYLCASSLDPRAGELFFGEGSRLTVL.

This clone was counted a single time. The genes are TRBV11-1 and TRBJ1-2, with 7 bases matching TRBD1. The CDR3 covers 15 residues. Trimming at V came to 3 bases and at J to 4 bases, leaving 8 bases not matched to a gene. Germline loops: CDR1 SGHAT, CDR2 FQDESV (reference sequence). Here the CDR3 DNA reads TGTGCCAGCAGCTTGGGATGGGACAGCCTCTATGGCTACACCTTC. Protein sequence: CASSLGWDSLYGYTF. Complete variable domain (other parts from reference TRBV11-1 and TRBJ1-2): EAEVAQSPRYKITEKSQAVAFWCDPISGHATLYWYRQILGQGPELLVQFQDESVVDDSQLPKDRFSAERLKGVDSTLKIQPAELGDSAMYLCASSLGWDSLYGYTFGSGTRLTVV.

The rearrangement links TRBV4-1 to TRBJ1-4; tentative D call: TRBD1 (5 bases). The V gene's germline CDR1 is MGHRA and CDR2 YSYEKL. The CDR3 sequence is 16 residues long. V was clipped by 3 bases and J by 1 base, with 12 bases between them. This chain's CDR3 is CASSHPGGGTNEKLFF. The CDR3 coding sequence is TGCGCCAGCAGCCATCCCGGGGGGGGAACTAATGAAAAACTGTTTTTT.

V and J are TRBV23-1 and TRBJ2-1; D perhaps matches TRBD2 (5 bases). TRBV23-1 is filed as an ORF, its function uncertain. V was trimmed by 10 bases and J by 0 bases, leaving 10 bases between them. The CDR3 runs 13 residues. CDR3 protein: CANRLSSYNEQFF. The CDR3 DNA sequence: TGCGCCAACCGACTAAGCTCCTACAATGAGCAGTTCTTC.

The chain is built from TRBV3-1 (or the pseudogene TRBV3-2) and TRBJ2-4; no firm D call. The V end was cut by 2 bases, the J end by 3 bases, with 11 bases between. Germline V gives CDR1 LGHDT, CDR2 YNNKEL (reference sequence). This CDR3 comprises 15 residues. The DNA for the CDR3 is TGTGCCAGCAGCCAACGAGACATGGGCAAAAACATTCAGTACTTC. Residues: CASSQRDMGKNIQYF.